The entry below describes one T cell receptor (beta chain). Only a few counts were recorded for this clone. What antigen it recognizes has not been identified. No base quality information exists; no much larger clone differs at one position. This record belongs to a study of blood T cell repertoires in COVID-19 (dated by TCRdb to the early 2020s). Background for the entire study: Samples covering the acute and convalescent phases of COVID-19 were provided by collaborators in the United States, Italy and Spain. The material from the prospective study consisted of cDNA or gDNA derived from T cells, B-cell-depleted T cells, or PBMCs. Deeply sampled blood TCRbeta repertoires from subjects exposed to, actively infected with, or recovered from COVID-19 were included in the dataset. A freely available public database, intended as a resource for researchers studying the immune response to SARS-CoV-2, is where the repertoires were released. The samples were drawn from two sources: the first 160 participants of the ongoing ImmuneRACE study, and 950 to 1,500 subjects contributed by 6 global collaborators. A de-identified subject ID, COVID-19 status, age in years and sex were almost always included in the sample metadata. Where available, HLA class I and class II types were taken from metadata supplied by the sample provider and were not determined by assay-based typing. General study outcomes and caveats: The quantity of clinical and demographic metadata differed by source and by participant and was supplied without curation.

V sheds 2 bases and J sheds 6 bases, leaving 11 bases between their ends. Reading the germline V gene gives CDR1 MNHNS and CDR2 SASEGT. Reading from cysteine to phenylalanine, the CDR3 counts 14 amino acids. The sequence is cut down to CDR3 DNA, 42 bases in frame from base 1. One collaborating source in Seattle enrolled patients during active infection and followed them longitudinally through the course of disease. The collaborating institutions used their own protocols to collect whole blood in K2EDTA tubes. For TCRbeta analysis, collaborators shipped samples as frozen whole blood, isolated PBMCs, or DNA extracted from either of those sample types. TCRbeta CDR3 regions were amplified from genomic DNA using the immunoSEQ Assay, a bias-controlled multiplex PCR. As for the authors' bioinformatics: The number of nucleated cells in each sample was estimated by amplification of reference gene primers within the assay. Sequence reads were collapsed and filtered to measure the absolute abundance of every unique TCRbeta CDR3 rearrangement. For each sample, productive Simpson clonality was calculated by taking the square root of Simpson's diversity index across productive rearrangements. Held by TCRdb, this immuneACCESS table contains in-frame sequences only and omits some clones. Under half of the omission traces to an unresolved V gene where checked; the cause of the rest is unknown. The V and J calls and the clone size are those of that table, but D and trimming were determined from the DNA. The sample contains about 270,000 clones, 80% to 90% of them found a single time. The leading ten clones occupy approximately 12% of the sample.

The TCR originated in a woman younger than 45 with COVID-19, enrolled during active disease. Sample: peripheral blood. This receptor chain uses TRBV6-1 and TRBJ2-1; the D gene identity is not certain. The DNA sequence reads TGTGCCAGCAGTGAAACCCGATGGGCCAATGAGCAGTTCTTC. Protein translation: CASSETRWANEQFF.